This section outlines one T cell receptor (beta chain) sequence together with its context. Clones were sequenced by immunoSEQ multiplex PCR, and TCRdb holds only the in-frame ones, with some missing. This sample carries over 60,000 clones, about nine tenths of them seen once, and the ten largest clones take about 6.9%. The source of the sample is a study of graft-versus-host responses after intestinal transplantation. Germline lookup yields CDR1 MDHEN and CDR2 SYDVKM. The trim removed 4 bases at V and 8 bases at J, leaving 25 bases unmatched. The CDR3 runs 22 residues. Once transplant had occurred, bone marrow came from the posterior iliac crest or another site.

The receptor was isolated from a human patient who received an intestinal transplant, so some T cells may come from the graft donor. V and J are TRBV28 and TRBJ2-1, with 14 bases identical to TRBD2. The sample was bone marrow, taken 734 days after intestinal transplantation. This CDR3 reads CASSSRKPLSTSGRAHIYEQFF. The DNA of the CDR3 is TGTGCCAGCAGTTCACGCAAACCCTTATCGACTAGCGGGAGGGCCCATATCTATGAGCAGTTCTTC.